This T cell receptor beta chain was observed in a study of blood T cell repertoires in COVID-19. Study in general: COVID-19 samples, acute and convalescent, were from the United States, Italy and Spain. Nucleic acid was either cDNA or gDNA, and it came from T cells, B-cell-depleted T cells, or PBMCs.

As handled by the study authors: Reference gene primer amplification yielded estimated nucleated cell counts. Libraries were prepared by immunoSEQ multiplex PCR; TCRdb keeps only in-frame clonotypes and omits some of them. The V and J calls and clone size are taken from that table; D and trimming were inferred from the DNA. The sample consists of about 300,000 clones, 85% to 90% of them appearing once. Patients from Seattle were sampled longitudinally, starting during active infection. The CDR3 has 14 amino acids. Germline lookup yields CDR1 SGHDN and CDR2 FVKESK. Deletions cut 4 bases from V and 5 bases from J, with 12 bases between.

Material: peripheral blood. This TCR was sampled from a woman aged 30 to 39 with COVID-19, enrolled during active disease. V usage is TRBV14 and J usage is TRBJ2-1, with D perhaps TRBD2 (6 bases). The DNA for the CDR3 is TGTGCCAGCAGCCGGCGGGGACTGAACAATGAGCAGTTCTTC. As protein: CASSRRGLNNEQFF.